Described below is a single T cell receptor beta chain sequence and its context. TCRdb independently ran MiXCR on the RT-PCR reads; one entry per CDR3 protein. The table shows about 700,000 distinct CDR3 sequences, with 13% to 15% occurring only once. The V end was cut by 5 bases, the J end by 10 bases, with 18 bases between. Germline CDR1 reads SEHNR; CDR2 reads FQNEAQ (reference sequence). This CDR3 spans 14 amino acids. V gene TRBV7-9 combines with J gene TRBJ2-1; D may be TRBD2 (7 bases). Input material: memory CD4+ T cells from blood. This sequence was found in a female donor in good health, serving as a healthy control. The CDR3 bases are TGTGCCAGCAGCCGTTATGCGGGGGCAGGGGAGCAGTTCTTC. Translating it yields CASSRYAGAGEQFF.